This passage covers 10 T cell receptor beta chains from one sample sequenced in a study of blood T cell repertoires in COVID-19. TCRdb's table, derived via immunoSEQ multiplex PCR, lists solely in-frame clones and lacks some. The table shows roughly 300,000 clones, with around 90% occurring only once. The sequenced sample consisted of peripheral blood. The receptor source for this set is a woman under 40 with COVID-19, enrolled during active disease.

This sequence joins TRBV12-3 or TRBV12-4 and TRBJ1-2; the D gene is possibly TRBD1 (6 bases). Trimming took off 6 bases at V and 12 bases at J, with 14 bases between the two ends. The length of the CDR3 is 11 residues. CDR3 sequence: CASSPGQWNTF. CDR3 nucleotides: TGTGCCAGCAGCCCCGGACAGTGGAACACCTTC.

The chain employs TRBV2 and TRBJ1-2, with 8 bases lining up with TRBD1. The CDR3 has 13 amino acids. Germline CDR1 is SNHLY and CDR2 is FYNNEI. V lost 9 bases and J lost 4; bases outside the gene matches: 7. The CDR3 coding sequence is TGTGCCAGACCGGGACAGGCGTCCTATGGCTACACCTTC. It yields the protein CARPGQASYGYTF. Variable domain in full (rest from reference TRBV2 and TRBJ1-2): EPEVTQTPSHQVTQMGQEVILRCVPISNHLYFYWYRQILGQKVEFLVSFYNNEISEKSEIFDDQFSVERPDGSNFTLKIRSTKLEDSAMYFCARPGQASYGYTFGSGTRLTVV.

This clone was recorded only once. V is TRBV29-1 and J is TRBJ2-1; 10 bases are shared with TRBD2. Per the germline V gene, CDR1 is SQVTM and CDR2 is ANQGSEA. The CDR3 is made up of 16 amino acids. The V and J ends lost 3 bases and 3 bases, in that order; junction bases with no gene match: 8. The chain's CDR3 is CSVDLLLAGNYNEQFF. For the CDR3, the DNA is TGCAGCGTTGACCTTCTACTAGCGGGAAACTACAATGAGCAGTTCTTC.

The chain has TRBV28 and TRBJ1-2; 9 bases line up with TRBD1. Germline CDR1 and CDR2: MDHEN and SYDVKM. The J segment lost 6 bases and the V segment lost 4 bases, leaving 9 bases of the junction unmatched. CDR3 size: 15 residues. The CDR3 sequence is CASSSHRGPRNGYTF. In DNA form, the CDR3 reads TGTGCCAGCAGTTCCCACAGGGGGCCTAGGAATGGCTACACCTTC.

The chain is built from TRBV24-1 and TRBJ2-1; 7 bases agree with TRBD2. The CDR3 has 17 residues. V lost 3 bases and J lost 0; bases outside the gene matches: 7. Germline V lookup: CDR1 KGHDR, CDR2 SFDVKD. In DNA form, the CDR3 reads TGTGCCACCAGTGATCCCGTTCTAGCGGCCTCCTACAATGAGCAGTTCTTC. Translating gives CATSDPVLAASYNEQFF.

This chain joins TRBV1 and TRBJ2-2; the table names TRBD2, a call not compared with the DNA. TRBV1 is designated a pseudogene. The CDR3 consists of 16 residues. The CDR3 nucleotides read TGCACCAGCAGCAAAAAGGCATCTTTCCGGGCCGGGGAGCTGTTTTTT. Protein product: CTSSKKASFRAGELFF.

In DNA, the CDR3 is TGTGCCAGCAGCGTACCGGACAGGGGTGGCACTAATGAAAAACTGTTTTTT. This encodes CASSVPDRGGTNEKLFF. The chain links TRBV7-9 to TRBJ1-4; 9 bases line up with TRBD1. Germline assignment: CDR1 SEHNR and CDR2 FQNEAQ (reference sequence). The CDR3 runs to 17 residues. J lost 2 bases, V lost 5 bases, and 9 bases had no gene match.

V is TRBV6-6 and J is TRBJ2-1; 7 nucleotides line up with TRBD2. Per the germline V gene, CDR1 is MNHNY and CDR2 is SVGAGI (reference sequence). This CDR3 comprises 15 residues. The ends lost 8 bases at V and 5 bases at J; junction bases unmatched: 12. CDR3 sequence reads: CASGSGGSGDNEQFF. The DNA for the CDR3 is TGTGCCAGCGGATCAGGCGGGAGCGGGGACAATGAGCAGTTCTTC.

The V gene is TRBV2, the J gene TRBJ1-1; 9 nucleotides align to TRBD1. The trim removed 9 bases at V and 10 bases at J, leaving 27 bases unmatched. Germline loops: CDR1 SNHLY, CDR2 FYNNEI. The CDR3 consists of 18 residues. Here the CDR3 DNA reads TGTGCCAGACCCGGTCCCTCCGGGACAGGGTTCGTACAAACAGGAGCTTTCTTT. Translated: CARPGPSGTGFVQTGAFF. The entire variable domain, with the rest obtained from reference TRBV2 and TRBJ1-1, is as follows: EPEVTQTPSHQVTQMGQEVILRCVPISNHLYFYWYRQILGQKVEFLVSFYNNEISEKSEIFDDQFSVERPDGSNFTLKIRSTKLEDSAMYFCARPGPSGTGFVQTGAFFGQGTRLTVV.

The chain combines TRBV7-3 with TRBJ2-1; 8 bases agree with TRBD2. Germline V gene lookup returns CDR1 SGHTA and CDR2 FQGTGA. V gave up 0 bases and J gave up 6 bases; unmatched junction bases: 7. This CDR3 comprises 16 residues. As DNA, the CDR3 is TGTGCCAGCAGCTTAACGAGGGCTAGCGGGTTCAATGAGCAGTTCTTC. This gives the protein CASSLTRASGFNEQFF. The whole variable domain, remainder taken from reference TRBV7-3 and TRBJ2-1, is GAGVSQTPSNKVTEKGKYVELRCDPISGHTALYWYRQSLGQGPEFLIYFQGTGAADDSGLPNDRFFAVRPEGSVSTLKIQRTERGDSAVYLCASSLTRASGFNEQFFGPGTRLTVL.